The sample holds many counts of the clone carrying this TCR beta chain. Antigen specificity is unknown. This sample stems from a study of identical twins. Findings and caveats of the study: Invariant MAIT and iNKT cells are populations that could partly confound zero-insertion analyses. For cord blood, abundant beta clonotypes had fewer insertions, unlike memory repertoires, which showed none. Cross-sectional statistics, not tracking of the same donors, supported the conclusions.

A universal primer site was created by template switching, with the cDNA bearing unique molecular identifiers. MiXCR, applied by TCRdb to the 5' RACE reads, yields one record per CDR3 protein. The sample holds 150,000 or so distinct CDR3 sequences, around 3.5% seen once. Germline V gene data show CDR1 as MDHEN and CDR2 as SYDVKM. V lost 3 bases and J lost 4, with 4 bases in between. There are 13 residues in the CDR3. Sequencing was done on a sample of memory T cells sorted from blood. The receptor's source is a man aged 18 to 30 in good health. V is TRBV28 and J is TRBJ2-6, with unresolved D. CDR3 bases: TGTGCCAGCAGTTTTCGAGGGGCCAACGTCCTGACTTTC. Encoded protein: CASSFRGANVLTF.